These 27 T cell receptor beta chains came from one sample sequenced in a study of response to subunit inactivated influenza vaccine. From the RT-PCR reads, TCRdb called clonotypes with MiXCR, one entry per CDR3 protein. The sample shows hundreds of thousands of distinct CDR3 sequences, about 25% of them seen only once. This sample comprised CD4+ T cells sorted from PBMCs, obtained more than 4 days after vaccination. The receptors originated from a man in his fifties or sixties who received an inactivated influenza vaccine.

This clonotype has only a few counts. The chain combines TRBV20-1 with TRBJ1-5; possible D gene TRBD1, 5 bases. The CDR3 consists of 15 residues. Trimming cost V 5 bases and J 5 bases, with 19 bases left between them. Germline values: CDR1 DFQATT, CDR2 SNEGSKA (reference sequence). CDR3: CSAGSGTARHQPQHF. As DNA, the CDR3 is TGCAGTGCTGGGTCCGGGACCGCCCGGCATCAGCCCCAGCATTTT.

This clonotype was seen many times. The chain carries TRBV20-1 and TRBJ2-7; 10 bases align to TRBD2. J lost 4 bases, V lost 0 bases, and 9 bases had no gene match. CDR3 size: 16 residues. Germline lookup yields CDR1 DFQATT and CDR2 SNEGSKA (reference sequence). CDR3 sequence reads: CSARDLRTSGGYEQYF. The CDR3 DNA reads TGCAGTGCTAGAGATCTCCGGACTAGCGGAGGTTACGAGCAGTACTTC.

This clonotype was seen a few times. V gene TRBV20-1 combines with J gene TRBJ2-7; 8 bases match TRBD1. This CDR3 is built from 14 residues. Trimming removed 6 bases from V and 2 bases from J; junction bases left unmatched: 9. The V gene's germline CDR1 is DFQATT and CDR2 SNEGSKA (reference sequence). CDR3 residues: CSASPGTGAYEQYF. The CDR3 coding sequence is TGCAGTGCCTCCCCCGGGACAGGTGCCTACGAGCAGTACTTC.

This clonotype was picked up a small number of times. The rearrangement joins TRBV6-1 to TRBJ1-5; TRBD1 is a possible D gene (6 bases). This CDR3 is 14 amino acids long. Deletions cut 2 bases from V and 2 bases from J, with 7 bases between. The germline V gene has CDR1 MNHNS and CDR2 SASEGT. CDR3 DNA: TGTGCCAGCAGTGAACGACAGGGCAATCAGCCCCAGCATTTT. Translated: CASSERQGNQPQHF.

The gene calls are TRBV7-2 and TRBJ2-5; 7 bases line up with TRBD2. CDR1 and CDR2 from the germline V gene are SGHTA and FQGNSA. This CDR3 comprises 15 residues. V lost 5 bases and J lost 5; bases outside the gene matches: 11. The CDR3 sequence: CASSQKRGTSETQYF. CDR3 coding DNA: TGTGCCAGCAGCCAGAAGCGGGGAACTTCGGAGACCCAGTACTTC.

This clonotype was seen more than once but under ten times. This rearrangement joins TRBV20-1 to TRBJ2-1, with a tentative D call TRBD2 (6 bases). The CDR3 contains 14 residues. With 1 base removed from V and 9 bases from J, the gap between germline ends came to 16 bases. Germline-derived CDR1 and CDR2 are DFQATT and SNEGSKA (reference sequence). The DNA of the CDR3 is TGCAGTGCTAGAGTGGCCGGGAGCGACGGTGAGCAGTTCTTC. This gives the protein CSARVAGSDGEQFF.

V usage is TRBV24-1 and J usage is TRBJ2-1; D tentatively reads TRBD1 or TRBD2 (5 bases each). Per germline, CDR1 KGHDR and CDR2 SFDVKD. This CDR3 is built from 15 residues. The V end was cut by 3 bases, the J end by 6 bases, with 14 bases between. The CDR3 DNA reads TGTGCCACCAGTGATCCCGGGACCAAGGTCAATGAGCAGTTCTTC. Encoded protein: CATSDPGTKVNEQFF.

This clonotype was counted between two and nine times. The chain combines TRBV11-2 with TRBJ2-4, with D uncertain. The germline V gene encodes CDR1 SGHAT and CDR2 FQNNGV. The CDR3 has 17 residues. V lost 5 bases and J 7 bases, leaving 24 bases between the germline ends. The CDR3 loop reads CASSPLKFAGGLNIQYF. CDR3 DNA sequence: TGTGCCAGCAGCCCCCTTAAATTCGCAGGCGGTTTGAACATTCAGTACTTC.

The chain recombines TRBV7-2 with TRBJ2-3; perhaps TRBD1 as D (5 bases). CDR3 length: 13 residues. The V end was cut by 5 bases, the J end by 2 bases, with 8 bases between. The germline V gene has CDR1 SGHTA and CDR2 FQGNSA. The CDR3 DNA is TGTGCCAGCAGCCCAGGGTTCACAGATACGCAGTATTTT. This codes for CASSPGFTDTQYF.

The rearrangement uses TRBV5-4 and TRBJ2-7; possible D gene TRBD1, 5 bases. The CDR3 totals 14 residues. CDR1 and CDR2 (germline): SGHNT, YYREEE (reference sequence). V dropped 0 bases and J dropped 5 bases, with 12 bases sitting between them. The chain's CDR3 is CASSLGAGSDEQYF. Here the CDR3 DNA reads TGTGCCAGCAGCTTGGGTGCAGGGTCGGACGAGCAGTACTTC.

There are a few counts of this clonotype. V usage is TRBV7-9 and J usage is TRBJ2-1; D remains ambiguous. The CDR3 is 12 amino acids. CDR1 and CDR2 (germline): SEHNR, FQNEAQ (reference sequence). The V end lost 4 bases, the J end lost 9 bases, and 10 bases lay between the germline ends. The CDR3 here is CASSWISGEQFF. The CDR3 DNA reads as TGTGCCAGCAGCTGGATCTCCGGTGAGCAGTTCTTC.

The CDR3 DNA follows: TGTGCCAGCAGCGTCCCGGGACAGGGGGCGTCTGCGCAGTATTTT. It codes for CASSVPGQGASAQYF. The chain recombines TRBV9 with TRBJ2-3; 12 positions agree with TRBD1. Germline V CDR1 and CDR2: SGDLS, YYNGEE. CDR3 length: 15 residues. Losses at the gene ends were 2 bases for V and 10 bases for J; bases not matched to a gene: 8. The full variable domain, rest sourced from reference TRBV9 and TRBJ2-3, is DSGVTQTPKHLITATGQRVTLRCSPRSGDLSVYWYQQSLDQGLQFLIQYYNGEERAKGNILERFSAQQFPDLHSELNLSSLELGDSALYFCASSVPGQGASAQYFGPGTRLTVL.

This chain connects TRBV10-3 to TRBJ2-7; D ambiguous. Germline V lookup: CDR1 ENHRY, CDR2 SYGVKD. The V and J ends lost 4 bases and 2 bases respectively, with 6 bases between them. The CDR3 extends over 12 amino acids. CDR3 sequence: CAISGEAYEQYF. Here the CDR3 DNA reads TGTGCCATCAGTGGTGAGGCCTACGAGCAGTACTTC.

This clonotype was found a few times. The CDR3 loop is CASIPSLGAGYGYTF. CDR3 in DNA: TGTGCCTCCATACCGTCGTTAGGGGCGGGCTATGGCTACACCTTC. The rearrangement joins TRBV6-1 to TRBJ1-2; D perhaps matches TRBD1 (5 bases). Germline CDR1 reads MNHNS; CDR2 reads SASEGT. V lost 11 bases and J 4 bases, leaving 23 bases between the germline ends. The CDR3 sequence is 15 residues long.

The chain joins TRBV12-3 or TRBV12-4 to TRBJ2-5; 8 positions match TRBD1. The CDR3 spans 14 residues. Trimming removed 6 bases from V and 4 bases from J; junction bases left unmatched: 7. The CDR3 DNA is TGTGCCAGCAGCCTACAGGGGGGTAGAGAGACCCAGTACTTC. This encodes CASSLQGGRETQYF.

This clonotype was recorded a few times. The chain joins TRBV5-1 to TRBJ2-3, with D unresolved. V was cut by 0 bases and J by 6 bases, with 11 bases left in between. The germline gives CDR1 SGHRS, CDR2 YFSETQ. The CDR3 length is 14 residues. This CDR3 reads CASSLAQETDTQYF. CDR3 DNA: TGCGCCAGCAGCTTGGCTCAGGAAACCGATACGCAGTATTTT.

There are a few counts of this clonotype. The rearrangement uses TRBV4-3 and TRBJ2-1; 10 nucleotides match TRBD1. Unmatched junction bases numbered 1, after V lost 1 base and J lost 4 bases. The CDR3 sequence is 15 residues long. From germline, CDR1 is LGHNA and CDR2 YSLEER. The CDR3: CASSQGGQGYNEQFF. Here the CDR3 DNA reads TGCGCCAGCAGCCAAGGGGGACAGGGGTACAATGAGCAGTTCTTC.

This chain links TRBV18 with TRBJ2-6; D remains unclear. CDR1 is KGHSH and CDR2 is LQKENI in the germline V gene. The V gene lost 0 bases and the J gene lost 3 bases, with 6 bases spanning the gap. This CDR3 is built from 15 residues. CDR3 DNA sequence: TGTGCCAGCTCACCACCGGGTTATGGGGCCAACGTCCTGACTTTC. Protein sequence: CASSPPGYGANVLTF.

The CDR3 sequence: CSAKRTSGDYNEQFF. DNA for the CDR3: TGCAGTGCTAAAAGGACTAGCGGGGACTACAATGAGCAGTTCTTC. The rearrangement joins TRBV20-1 to TRBJ2-1, with 12 bases that match TRBD2. The CDR3 loop spans 15 amino acids. Germline V gene sequence: CDR1 DFQATT, CDR2 SNEGSKA (reference sequence). The V and J ends lost 4 bases and 3 bases, in that order; junction bases with no gene match: 4.

This chain connects TRBV2 to TRBJ2-5, with D hard to call. From germline, CDR1 is SNHLY and CDR2 FYNNEI. CDR3 length: 15 amino acids. V dropped 2 bases and J dropped 4 bases, with 14 bases sitting between them. The chain's CDR3 is CASSERIGVRETQYF. For the CDR3, the DNA is TGTGCCAGCAGTGAACGTATTGGGGTACGAGAGACCCAGTACTTC.

This clonotype was seen repeatedly, ten times or more. This chain links TRBV5-1 with TRBJ2-3, with no clear D. V was clipped by 7 bases and J by 2 bases, with 11 bases between them. The CDR3 covers 13 residues. Germline V gene lookup returns CDR1 SGHRS and CDR2 YFSETQ. This chain's CDR3 is CASGWASTDTQYF. The CDR3, as DNA: TGCGCCAGCGGCTGGGCATCCACAGATACGCAGTATTTT.

The chain recombines TRBV2 with TRBJ2-5; possibly TRBD1 for D (6 bases). CDR1 SNHLY and CDR2 FYNNEI come from the germline V gene. V lost 7 bases to trimming and J lost 2 bases, with 11 bases between them. The CDR3 runs 13 residues. CDR3 sequence (DNA): TGTGCCAGCAAACAGGGAAAACAAGAGACCCAGTACTTC. Translating it yields CASKQGKQETQYF.

The chain employs TRBV10-3 and TRBJ2-2; D remains unclear. Germline V gene data show CDR1 as ENHRY and CDR2 as SYGVKD. Trimming took 0 bases from V and 7 from J, leaving 9 bases between them. CDR3 length equals 14 residues. CDR3 amino acids: CAISESGAIGELFF. In DNA, the CDR3 is TGTGCCATCAGTGAGTCGGGCGCGATCGGGGAGCTGTTTTTT.

This clonotype was observed a few times. This sequence joins TRBV9 and TRBJ2-3; unclear D gene. Germline V gives CDR1 SGDLS, CDR2 YYNGEE. This CDR3 is 14 amino acids long. Trimming removed 6 bases at V and 2 bases at J, with 13 bases between. CDR3 amino acids: CASNPGGNTDTQYF. The CDR3 coding sequence is TGTGCCAGCAACCCGGGTGGAAACACAGATACGCAGTATTTT.

The rearrangement uses TRBV20-1 and TRBJ1-1; D remains ambiguous. The CDR3 contains 14 residues. Trimming took 6 bases from V and 1 from J, leaving 15 bases between them. Germline V lookup: CDR1 DFQATT, CDR2 SNEGSKA (reference sequence). CDR3 sequence reads: CSARTGFWNTEAFF. CDR3 bases: TGCAGTGCCCGAACGGGGTTTTGGAACACTGAAGCTTTCTTT.

CDR3 coding DNA: TGTGCCAGCACCCCTGTGGGCGGGGGGGCCCAAGAGACCCAGTACTTC. Encoded protein: CASTPVGGGAQETQYF. The chain employs TRBV27 and TRBJ2-5; 9 bases fit TRBD2. This CDR3 is built from 16 residues. V lost 7 bases and J lost 1; bases outside the gene matches: 10. Germline values: CDR1 MNHEY, CDR2 SMNVEV (reference sequence).

This sequence joins TRBV30 and TRBJ1-6; 7 positions agree with TRBD1. In germline, CDR1 is GTSNPN, CDR2 SVGIG (reference sequence). CDR3 length equals 13 residues. The J segment lost 7 bases and the V segment lost 4 bases, leaving 4 bases of the junction unmatched. The CDR3 spells CAWTGQLNSPLHF. Here the CDR3 DNA reads TGTGCCTGGACGGGACAGCTAAATTCACCCCTCCACTTT. The full variable domain, its missing parts supplied by reference TRBV30 and TRBJ1-6, is SQTIHQWPATLVQPVGSPLSLECTVEGTSNPNLYWYRQAAGRGLQLLFYSVGIGQISSEVPQNLSASRPQDRQFILSSKKLLLSDSGFYLCAWTGQLNSPLHFGNGTRLTVT.